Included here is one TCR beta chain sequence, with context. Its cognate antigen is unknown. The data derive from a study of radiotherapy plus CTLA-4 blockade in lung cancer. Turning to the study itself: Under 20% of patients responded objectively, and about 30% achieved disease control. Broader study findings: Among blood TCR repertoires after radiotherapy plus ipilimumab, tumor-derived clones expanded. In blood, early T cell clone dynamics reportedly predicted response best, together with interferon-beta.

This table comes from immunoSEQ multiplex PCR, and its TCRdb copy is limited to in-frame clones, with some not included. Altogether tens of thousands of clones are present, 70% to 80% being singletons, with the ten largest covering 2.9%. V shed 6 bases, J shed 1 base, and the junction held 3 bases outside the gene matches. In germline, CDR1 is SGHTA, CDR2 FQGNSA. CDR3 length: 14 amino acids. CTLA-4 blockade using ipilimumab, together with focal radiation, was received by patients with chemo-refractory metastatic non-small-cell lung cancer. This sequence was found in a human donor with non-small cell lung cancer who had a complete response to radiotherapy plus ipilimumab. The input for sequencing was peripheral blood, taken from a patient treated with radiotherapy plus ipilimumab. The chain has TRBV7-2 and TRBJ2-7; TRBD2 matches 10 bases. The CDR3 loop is CASRERGGSYEQYF. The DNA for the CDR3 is TGTGCCAGCAGGGAGCGGGGGGGTTCCTACGAGCAGTACTTC.